This T cell receptor (beta chain) was profiled in a study of T cells expressing NK-cell markers. Study at large: Sequenced donors, eight in total, included seven who were HCMV-seropositive and one who was seronegative. General study findings and limits: Six of the donors carried dominant NKG2C+ clonotypes that took up roughly 1.0-7.5% of their CD8+ T cells.

Reprocessing the 5' RACE reads, TCRdb reports a single entry for every CDR3 protein and omits DNA. The sample includes about 260,000 distinct CDR3 sequences. Comments on this clonotype: The antigen remains unidentified.

CDR3 size: 15 residues. The germline V gene encodes CDR1 DFQATT and CDR2 SNEGSKA (reference sequence). The receptor comes from a man aged 18 to 30 in good health. The V call is TRBV20-1, the J call TRBJ2-3; TCRdb calls TRBD1, which cannot be checked without DNA. Material: blood T cells: a sorted CD56 or NKG2C T cell subset, CD4+ or CD8+ T cells, or bulk PBMC T cells (not recorded which). The chain's CDR3 is CSARGPKAQRDTQYF.